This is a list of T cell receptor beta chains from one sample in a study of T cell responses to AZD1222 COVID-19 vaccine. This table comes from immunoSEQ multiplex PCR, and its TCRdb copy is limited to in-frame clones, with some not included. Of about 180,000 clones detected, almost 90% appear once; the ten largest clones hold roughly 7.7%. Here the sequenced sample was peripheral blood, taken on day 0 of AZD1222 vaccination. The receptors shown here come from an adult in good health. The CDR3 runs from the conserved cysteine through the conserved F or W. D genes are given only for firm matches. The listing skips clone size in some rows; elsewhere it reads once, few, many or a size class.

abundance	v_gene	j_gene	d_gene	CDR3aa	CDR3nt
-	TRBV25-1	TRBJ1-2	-	CASSEKTRYTF	TGTGCCAGCAGTGAGAAGACACGCTACACCTTC
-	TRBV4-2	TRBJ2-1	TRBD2	CASSQVRGGPNEQFF	TGTGCCAGCAGTCAGGTGCGGGGGGGCCCCAATGAGCAGTTCTTC
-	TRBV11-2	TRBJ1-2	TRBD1	CASSYGTAGGGYTF	TGTGCCAGCAGTTACGGGACAGCTGGCGGCGGCTACACCTTC
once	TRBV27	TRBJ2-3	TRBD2	CASSLSLAGGRGDTQYF	TGTGCCAGCAGTTTATCACTAGCGGGGGGCCGGGGAGATACGCAGTATTTT
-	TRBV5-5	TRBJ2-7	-	CASSQNSYEQYF	TGTGCCAGCAGCCAGAATTCTTACGAGCAGTACTTC
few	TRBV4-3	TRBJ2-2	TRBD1	CASSQGDRYTGELFF	TGCGCCAGCAGCCAAGGGGACAGATACACCGGGGAGCTGTTTTTT
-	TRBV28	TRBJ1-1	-	CASSGQNTEAFF	TGTGCCAGCTCGGGACAAAACACTGAAGCTTTCTTT
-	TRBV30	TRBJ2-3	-	CAWSVGGDTQYF	TGTGCCTGGAGTGTAGGCGGGGATACGCAGTATTTT
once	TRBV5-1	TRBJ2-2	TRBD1	CASSWNRDSTGELFF	TGCGCCAGCAGCTGGAACCGGGACAGCACCGGGGAGCTGTTTTTT
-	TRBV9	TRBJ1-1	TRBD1	CASSAGQGTVVNTEAFF	TGTGCCAGCAGCGCGGGACAGGGGACGGTAGTGAACACTGAAGCTTTCTTT
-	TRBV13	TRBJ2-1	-	CASSLGPGGPNEQFF	TGTGCCAGCAGCTTAGGCCCCGGGGGGCCGAATGAGCAGTTCTTC
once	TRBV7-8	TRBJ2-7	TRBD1	CASSLAGQVYEQYF	TGTGCCAGCAGCTTAGCGGGACAGGTCTACGAGCAGTACTTC
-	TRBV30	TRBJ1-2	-	CAWSVLGRGSYTF	TGTGCCTGGAGTGTTCTGGGGCGCGGGAGCTACACCTTC
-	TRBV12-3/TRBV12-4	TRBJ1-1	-	CASSLSGVGEAFF	TGTGCCAGCAGTTTATCTGGTGTTGGTGAAGCTTTCTTT
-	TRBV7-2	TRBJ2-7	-	CASSLSGLVTHEQYF	TGTGCCAGCAGCTTATCCGGGCTAGTCACCCACGAGCAGTACTTC
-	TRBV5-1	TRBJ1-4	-	CASSATTSTNEKLFF	TGCGCCAGCAGCGCAACAACTTCGACTAATGAAAAACTGTTTTTT
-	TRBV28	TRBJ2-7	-	CASSTLPGEQYF	TGTGCCAGCAGTACCCTACCCGGGGAGCAGTACTTC
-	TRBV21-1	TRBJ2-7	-	CASRNPTGVEQYF	TGTGCCAGCAGGAACCCCACAGGGGTCGAGCAGTACTTC
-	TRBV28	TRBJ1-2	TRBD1	CASSLWDRADSRNYGYTF	TGTGCCAGCAGTTTATGGGACAGGGCGGACTCGCGAAACTATGGCTACACCTTC
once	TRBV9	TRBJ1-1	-	CASSSQGPGEAFF	TGTGCCAGCAGCTCACAGGGCCCGGGTGAAGCTTTCTTT
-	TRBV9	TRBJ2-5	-	CASSVEYGVQTQYF	TGTGCCAGCAGCGTAGAGTACGGCGTTCAGACCCAGTACTTC
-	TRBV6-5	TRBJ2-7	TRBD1	CASSYRGQGGEQYF	TGTGCCAGCAGTTACCGGGGACAGGGAGGCGAGCAGTACTTC